These 19 T cell receptor beta chains originate from one sample sequenced in a study of tumor-infiltrating lymphocytes in primary liver carcinoma (dated by TCRdb to 2015 to 2018). The sequencer was an Illumina HiSeq 2500. A constant-region primer and ProtoScript II reverse transcriptase were used to reverse-transcribe TCRbeta-specific cDNA from roughly 480 ng total RNA. Construction of the TCRbeta libraries relied on three nested rounds of multiplex PCR, following a slightly modified ARM-PCR procedure. Each of the first two PCR rounds ran for about 9 cycles and used multiplex TRBV1-TRBV30 forward primers together with a Cbeta reverse primer. TCRdb redid the processing of the public reads, applying fastp at Q25 and MiXCR, and retained in-frame beta chains. Rows are combined by CDR3 protein, so each entry shows the most common genes and DNA. The sample profile shows 95,000 to 100,000 distinct CDR3 sequences; around two thirds of them were found once. Clones ranked in the top ten supply 9% to 15% of the sample.

Total RNA and DNA were co-extracted from about 20-30 mg of bulk tissue with the AllPrep DNA/RNA mini kit, without cell sorting. The sequenced sample consisted of liver tumor tissue from sampling region 2. The cell subset or site label for this specimen denotes: tumor region T2, inferior pole. All receptors come from a woman between 55 and 75 years old with primary liver carcinoma and hepatitis B virus infection.

The rearrangement links TRBV11-3 to TRBJ2-7; 11 positions match TRBD1. CDR3 length: 14 residues. Losses at the gene ends were 5 bases for V and 10 bases for J; bases not matched to a gene: 10. The germline CDR1 and CDR2 sequences are SGHNT and YENEEA. The CDR3 sequence is CASSPWTGGNYQYF. CDR3 coding DNA: TGTGCCAGCAGCCCCTGGACAGGGGGCAACTACCAGTACTTC.

The J gene is TRBJ2-5, the V gene TRBV28; TRBD2 matches 9 bases. The CDR3 runs 16 residues. V was pared by 4 bases and J by 1 base, with 7 bases of the junction left unmatched. The V gene's germline CDR1 is MDHEN and CDR2 SYDVKM. This CDR3 reads CASSSRQAGGQETQYF. The CDR3 nucleotides read TGTGCCAGCAGTTCCCGACAAGCGGGAGGCCAAGAGACCCAGTACTTC.

This clonotype was seen many times. The chain recombines TRBV29-1 with TRBJ2-3; D gene unclear. Germline V lookup: CDR1 SQVTM, CDR2 ANQGSEA. This CDR3 contains 12 residues. Trimming cost V 5 bases and J 2 bases, with 8 bases left between them. The CDR3 here is CSVSDATDTQYF. In nucleotides, the CDR3 is TGCAGCGTTAGTGACGCCACAGATACGCAGTATTTT.

Remarks on this clonotype: This may arise from a read error, as a much more abundant clone is one base away. The rearrangement links TRBV5-1 to TRBJ2-3; D remains unclear. This CDR3 has 15 residues. The V gene's germline CDR1 is SGHRS and CDR2 YFSETQ. Trimming pared 1 base from V and 4 bases from J, leaving 13 bases between. The CDR3 spells CASSLNGFEADTQYF. In DNA form, the CDR3 reads TGCGCCAGCAGCTTGAATGGGTTCGAGGCAGATACGCAGTATTTT.

A word on this clonotype: Being one base from a much bigger clone, this may be a read error. Here the CDR3 reads CASTPQAAGTGYGYAF. The CDR3 DNA reads TGTGCCAGCACCCCCCAAGCGGCAGGGACGGGCTATGGCTACGCCTTC. The genes are TRBV5-5 and TRBJ1-2, with D perhaps TRBD1 (5 bases). Per germline, CDR1 SGHKS and CDR2 YYEKEE (reference sequence). This CDR3 is built from 16 residues.

This clonotype was recorded many times. The chain uses TRBV6-2 or TRBV6-3 and TRBJ2-3; D gene uncertain. CDR1 and CDR2 (germline): MNHEY, SVGEGT. The CDR3 is made up of 14 amino acids. V gave up 6 bases and J gave up 4 bases, with 14 bases separating them. CDR3 bases: TGTGCCAGCAGGCATGATGGCGGACCAGATACGCAGTATTTT. Amino acid sequence: CASRHDGGPDTQYF.

Of note for this clonotype: A junction end diverges from the germline sequence, so it may reflect a read error. This chain connects TRBV11-2 to TRBJ2-3, with 11 positions matching TRBD2. The CDR3 is 15 amino acids. Germline values: CDR1 SGHAT, CDR2 FQNNGV. CDR3 amino acids: CAGSPGLAGPDTQCF. The DNA of the CDR3 is TGTGCCGGCAGCCCAGGACTAGCGGGCCCAGATACGCAGTGTTTT.

A single count supports this clonotype. The final CDR3 position lacks the conserved phenylalanine or tryptophan, pointing to a likely read error. The chain recombines TRBV4-2 with TRBJ2-5; possibly TRBD1 or TRBD2 for D (5 bases each). V shed 0 bases and J shed 7 bases, with 18 bases lying between them. The CDR3 sequence is 16 residues long. Germline V CDR1 and CDR2: LGHNA, YNFKEQ. CDR3 amino acids: CASSQDPGGKGGTQYL. CDR3 in DNA: TGTGCCAGCAGCCAAGATCCTGGGGGAAAAGGAGGGACCCAGTACCTC.

This clonotype occurred many times. The genes are TRBV7-8 and TRBJ2-2; 8 bases align to TRBD2. Germline V gene sequence: CDR1 SGHVS, CDR2 FQNEAQ. The CDR3 has 14 residues. V lost 6 bases to trimming and J lost 5 bases; unmatched junction nucleotides: 5. The CDR3 DNA follows: TGTGCCAGCAGTCCAATAGCGGGAACCGGGGAGCTGTTTTTT. It codes for CASSPIAGTGELFF. The variable domain in full, completed from reference TRBV7-8 and TRBJ2-2, reads GAGVSQSPRYKVAKRGQDVALRCDPISGHVSLFWYQQALGQGPEFLTYFQNEAQLDKSGLPSDRFFAERPEGSVSTLKIQRTQQEDSAVYLCASSPIAGTGELFFGEGSRLTVL.

This chain connects TRBV5-1 to TRBJ2-1; 7 positions agree with TRBD2. V gave up 6 bases and J gave up 1 base; unmatched junction bases: 16. Looked up from germline, CDR1 is SGHRS and CDR2 is YFSETQ. The CDR3 covers 18 residues. Here the CDR3 reads CASTPGRASGNSYNEQFF. DNA of the CDR3: TGCGCCAGCACCCCTGGGAGGGCTAGCGGAAATTCCTACAATGAGCAGTTCTTC.

This clonotype was found once. A much larger clone differs by one base, so this may be a read error. This chain joins TRBV10-3 and TRBJ2-7; weak D call: TRBD2 (5 bases). Germline V gives CDR1 ENHRY, CDR2 SYGVKD. The V end was cut by 8 bases, the J end by 3 bases, with 14 bases between. This CDR3 is 13 amino acids long. CDR3 sequence (DNA): TGTGCCATCGTAAAACTTAGCGACTACGAGCAGTACTTC. Its protein product is CAIVKLSDYEQYF.

This clonotype was picked up many times. V usage is TRBV6-6 and J usage is TRBJ1-2; D unresolved. With 7 bases removed from V and 4 bases from J, the gap between germline ends came to 16 bases. Germline-derived CDR1 and CDR2 are MNHNY and SVGAGI (reference sequence). The CDR3 is 14 amino acids. This chain's CDR3 is CASIPEGSGYGYTF. The CDR3, as DNA: TGTGCCAGCATCCCCGAGGGTTCGGGCTATGGCTACACCTTC.

CDR3 nucleotides: TGCGCCAGCAGCCAAGACCTCCTAGCGAGGCGGGTGCAGCTGTTTTTT. This sequence encodes CASSQDLLARRVQLFF. The J gene is TRBJ2-2, the V gene TRBV4-1; D is perhaps TRBD2 (6 bases). The CDR3 length is 16 residues. Deletions cut 0 bases from V and 12 bases from J, with 20 bases between. Germline V gene sequence: CDR1 MGHRA, CDR2 YSYEKL.

Note on this clonotype: Sequence at one end of the junction differs from germline and may be a read error. The V call is TRBV28, the J call TRBJ1-6, with D hard to call. In germline, CDR1 is MDHEN, CDR2 SYDVKM. The CDR3 is 15 residues long. The CDR3 DNA reads TGTGCCAGCAGCGCAGCCGGAGACTTTAATTCACCCCTCCGCTTT. This sequence encodes CASSAAGDFNSPLRF. The full variable domain, its missing parts supplied by reference TRBV28 and TRBJ1-6, is DVKVTQSSRYLVKRTGEKVFLECVQDMDHENMFWYRQDPGLGLRLIYFSYDVKMKEKGDIPEGYSVSREKKERFSLILESASTNQTSMYLCASSAAGDFNSPLRFGNGTRLTVT.

This clonotype is judged medium-sized. This chain joins TRBV29-1 and TRBJ1-2; tentatively, D is TRBD1 (6 bases). The length of the CDR3 is 15 residues. CDR1 and CDR2 from the germline V gene are SQVTM and ANQGSEA. Trimming took off 3 bases at V and 8 bases at J, with 22 bases between the two ends. CDR3: CSVDRGAVGAGGYTF. DNA for the CDR3: TGCAGCGTTGATCGGGGGGCAGTAGGGGCCGGCGGCTACACCTTC.

To note about this clonotype: Relative to the germline gene, one junction end is altered; a read error may explain this. The rearrangement uses TRBV11-2 and TRBJ1-2; D is uncertain. The CDR3 length is 13 residues. Germline lookup yields CDR1 SGHAT and CDR2 FQNNGV. The CDR3 DNA reads as TGCGCCAATAGCTTTCAGGATAGCTATGGCTACACCTTC. Residues: CANSFQDSYGYTF. Based on the CDR3 plus reference TRBV11-2 and TRBJ1-2, the full variable domain is EAGVAQSPRYKIIEKRQSVAFWCNPISGHATLYWYQQILGQGPKLLIQFQNNGVVDDSQLPKDRFSAERLKGVDSTLKIQPAKLEDSAVYLCANSFQDSYGYTFGSGTRLTVV.

This clonotype was seen ten or more times. The DNA for the CDR3 is TGTGCCAGCAGTGCCGGAGACTATGGCTACACCTTC. It codes for CASSAGDYGYTF. The rearrangement joins TRBV6-1 to TRBJ1-2; no firm D call. Trimming left V 4 bases short and J 3 bases short, with 6 bases between. Germline V lookup: CDR1 MNHNS, CDR2 SASEGT. The CDR3 spans 12 residues.

Details on this clonotype: Because it lacks the conserved phenylalanine or tryptophan at the end, this CDR3 is likely a read error. The chain carries TRBV7-8 and TRBJ2-5; D possibly corresponds to TRBD1 (5 bases). With 4 bases removed from V and 4 bases from J, the gap between germline ends came to 16 bases. Germline V gene lookup returns CDR1 SGHVS and CDR2 FQNEAQ. CDR3 length: 15 amino acids. The CDR3 sequence: CASSYPQGRGETQYS. The CDR3 bases are TGTGCCAGCAGCTACCCCCAGGGCAGAGGAGAGACCCAGTACTCC.

This clonotype was recorded a few times. At one end, the junction sequence differs from germline, possibly due to a read error. V is TRBV7-8 and J is TRBJ2-5; D may match TRBD1 or TRBD2 (5 bases each). The CDR3 has 14 amino acids. Germline V gene lookup returns CDR1 SGHVS and CDR2 FQNEAQ. The CDR3 sequence: CASNLRDGQETQYF. CDR3 nucleotides: TGTGCCAGCAACTTACGGGACGGACAAGAGACCCAGTACTTC.